These 27 T cell receptor beta chains share one sample of origin, sequenced in a study of blood T cell repertoires in COVID-19 (dated by TCRdb to the early 2020s). The library came from the immunoSEQ multiplex PCR assay. The table comes from immuneACCESS by way of TCRdb, which keeps in-frame sequences with V and J called. Part of the clones is missing from these tables; in studies checked, under half for an unresolved V gene and the rest for unknown reasons. The sample table lists some 390,000 clones, around 87% of them with a count of one. The top ten clonotypes cover 2.3% of the sample. The material sequenced was peripheral blood. These receptors originate from a woman aged 55-75 years with COVID-19, enrolled during active disease.

V is TRBV29-1 and J is TRBJ2-7; D unresolved. This CDR3 is 11 amino acids long. V dropped 4 bases and J dropped 7 bases, with 11 bases sitting between them. From germline, CDR1 is SQVTM and CDR2 ANQGSEA. The CDR3 DNA reads as TGCAGCGTTGCCGCGATCACGGAGCAGTACTTC. It yields the protein CSVAAITEQYF.

This clone was counted between two and nine times. This sequence joins TRBV2 and TRBJ1-6, with a weak D call TRBD1 (6 bases). Germline lookup yields CDR1 SNHLY and CDR2 FYNNEI. The CDR3 totals 14 residues. With 7 bases removed from V and 7 bases from J, the gap between germline ends came to 14 bases. This CDR3 is CASKGDGKNSPLHF. The DNA of the CDR3 is TGTGCCAGCAAGGGGGACGGAAAGAATTCACCCCTCCACTTT.

The J gene is TRBJ1-2, the V gene TRBV2; D gene ambiguous. The CDR3 is 13 amino acids. Trimming shortened V by 11 bases and J by 7 bases, and 20 bases separated the two germline ends. The germline CDR1 and CDR2 sequences are SNHLY and FYNNEI. Here the CDR3 reads CALREGPQGGYTF. The CDR3 coding sequence is TGTGCCCTCCGGGAGGGTCCCCAAGGTGGCTACACCTTC.

The CDR3 sequence is CASSAGQGGNIQYF. The CDR3 DNA sequence: TGTGCCAGCAGCGCGGGACAGGGTGGAAACATTCAGTACTTC. This chain uses TRBV9 with TRBJ2-4; TRBD1 matches at 9 bases. Germline values: CDR1 SGDLS, CDR2 YYNGEE. With 3 bases clipped from V and 6 bases from J, the junction kept 4 bases outside the gene matches. There are 14 residues in the CDR3.

The V and J genes are TRBV5-4 and TRBJ1-2, with TRBD1 matching over 7 bases. CDR1 is SGHNT, CDR2 YYREEE, per germline (reference sequence). The J segment lost 6 bases and the V segment lost 4 bases, leaving 12 bases of the junction unmatched. The CDR3 length is 15 residues. The CDR3 DNA is TGTGCCAGCAGCAACGGACAGGTCGGGGGGGATGGCTACACCTTC. Translating gives CASSNGQVGGDGYTF.

V is TRBV9 and J is TRBJ1-1; D uncertain. Germline CDR1 is SGDLS and CDR2 is YYNGEE. The CDR3 length is 14 residues. V was shortened by 0 bases and J by 1 base, with 7 bases between the two germline ends. The CDR3 DNA sequence: TGTGCCAGCAGCGTAGGCAGAACGAACACTGAAGCTTTCTTT. Amino acids: CASSVGRTNTEAFF. The full variable domain, its missing parts supplied by reference TRBV9 and TRBJ1-1, is DSGVTQTPKHLITATGQRVTLRCSPRSGDLSVYWYQQSLDQGLQFLIQYYNGEERAKGNILERFSAQQFPDLHSELNLSSLELGDSALYFCASSVGRTNTEAFFGQGTRLTVV.

The chain combines TRBV19 with TRBJ1-1; perhaps TRBD1 as D (6 bases). V gave up 5 bases and J gave up 2 bases, with 15 bases separating them. CDR3 length: 15 amino acids. CDR1 is LNHDA and CDR2 is SQIVND in the germline V gene (reference sequence). Written as DNA, the CDR3 is TGTGCCAGTAGTGATGTGGGGGCAGCCAACACTGAAGCTTTCTTT. As protein: CASSDVGAANTEAFF.

The rearrangement joins TRBV7-8 to TRBJ2-4, with 7 bases matching TRBD1. V lost 2 bases and J lost 0; bases outside the gene matches: 1. The V gene's germline CDR1 is SGHVS and CDR2 FQNEAQ. The CDR3 spans 15 residues. In DNA, the CDR3 is TGTGCCAGCAGCTTAACAGGGGTAGCCAAAAACATTCAGTACTTC. Its translation: CASSLTGVAKNIQYF.

This clone was detected once. The chain employs TRBV28 and TRBJ1-5, with D unclear. The CDR3 sequence is 15 residues long. The V and J ends lost 3 bases and 6 bases respectively, with 15 bases between them. Germline CDR1 MDHEN, CDR2 SYDVKM. The CDR3, as DNA: TGTGCCAGCAGTTTCCGGTCCCTGTTAATTCAGCCCCAGCATTTT. Translated, it gives CASSFRSLLIQPQHF.

This sequence joins TRBV2 and TRBJ2-1; 8 bases align to TRBD2. The CDR3 totals 16 residues. Trimming took 7 bases from V and 5 from J; bases not matched to a gene: 13. Germline values: CDR1 SNHLY, CDR2 FYNNEI. This chain's CDR3 is CASTKQVGGGNNEQFF. The CDR3, as DNA: TGTGCCAGCACAAAACAGGTTGGCGGGGGGAACAATGAGCAGTTCTTC.

The rearrangement links TRBV5-6 to TRBJ2-5; TRBD1 agrees at 8 bases. J gave up 4 bases and V 1 base, and 6 bases lay outside the gene matches. Germline-derived CDR1 and CDR2 are SGHDT and YYEEEE. This CDR3 is built from 15 residues. The CDR3, as DNA: TGTGCCAGCAGCTTGAAACAGGGGGGTGGAGAGACCCAGTACTTC. Residues: CASSLKQGGGETQYF.

The genes are TRBV15 and TRBJ2-1; 7 positions match TRBD2. Germline V gene lookup returns CDR1 LNHNV and CDR2 YYDKDF (reference sequence). V gave up 5 bases and J gave up 4 bases; unmatched junction bases: 14. The CDR3 sequence is 17 residues long. The chain's CDR3 is CATSPQGRAGKYNEQFF. In nucleotides, the CDR3 is TGTGCCACCAGCCCGCAAGGGCGAGCGGGGAAATACAATGAGCAGTTCTTC.

The J gene is TRBJ1-4, the V gene TRBV6-5; D is unclear. V was trimmed by 2 bases and J by 3 bases, leaving 7 bases between them. This CDR3 has 14 amino acids. Per germline, CDR1 MNHEY and CDR2 SVGAGI. The CDR3 nucleotides read TGTGCCAGCAGTTACAGCGGAGCTAATGAAAAACTGTTTTTT. Protein: CASSYSGANEKLFF.

The CDR3 bases are TGTGCCAGCAGCTTTGGGGGCCGGACAGCTACCAATGAGCAGTTCTTC. It yields the protein CASSFGGRTATNEQFF. The chain is built from TRBV7-2 and TRBJ2-1, with D perhaps TRBD1 (6 bases). This CDR3 spans 16 amino acids. Per the germline V gene, CDR1 is SGHTA and CDR2 is FQGNSA. V was pared by 3 bases and J by 6 bases, with 18 bases between.

The J gene is TRBJ1-2, the V gene TRBV29-1; the D gene is possibly TRBD1 (6 bases). V gave up 3 bases and J gave up 6 bases, with 14 bases separating them. The CDR3 runs to 13 residues. Germline-derived CDR1 and CDR2 are SQVTM and ANQGSEA. The CDR3 here is CSVEAGDRNGYTF. As DNA, the CDR3 is TGCAGCGTTGAGGCAGGGGATCGTAATGGCTACACCTTC.

Worth noting for this clone: The sample holds other DNA sequences that translate to the same CDR3. V usage is TRBV4-1 and J usage is TRBJ1-5; D is unclear. Deletions cut 3 bases from V and 5 bases from J, with 5 bases between. Germline loops: CDR1 MGHRA, CDR2 YSYEKL. This CDR3 has 12 residues. Here the CDR3 reads CASSQADQPQHF. CDR3 nucleotide sequence: TGCGCCAGCAGCCAGGCCGATCAGCCCCAGCATTTT.

The chain is built from TRBV28 and TRBJ2-5; possible D gene TRBD2, 6 bases. V dropped 6 bases and J dropped 5 bases, with 16 bases sitting between them. The CDR3 extends over 14 amino acids. CDR1 and CDR2 (germline): MDHEN, SYDVKM. The CDR3 nucleotides are TGTGCCAGCAGCCCGTACACTAGCTCGGAGACCCAGTACTTC. This gives the protein CASSPYTSSETQYF.

The J gene is TRBJ2-7, the V gene TRBV9; TRBD1 is a possible D gene (6 bases). Trimming left V 4 bases short and J 0 bases short, with 14 bases between. Germline V CDR1 and CDR2: SGDLS, YYNGEE. The CDR3 loop spans 15 amino acids. CDR3: CASSPHRVSSYEQYF. The CDR3 region has the DNA TGTGCCAGCAGCCCCCACAGGGTTTCCTCCTACGAGCAGTACTTC. Drawing the rest from reference TRBV9 and TRBJ2-7, the complete variable domain is DSGVTQTPKHLITATGQRVTLRCSPRSGDLSVYWYQQSLDQGLQFLIQYYNGEERAKGNILERFSAQQFPDLHSELNLSSLELGDSALYFCASSPHRVSSYEQYFGPGTRLTVT.

V and J are TRBV28 and TRBJ2-5, with 7 positions matching TRBD1. The CDR3 has 14 amino acids. Germline assignment: CDR1 MDHEN and CDR2 SYDVKM. V shed 4 bases and J 6 bases; nucleotides not matched to a gene: 8. CDR3 nucleotides: TGTGCCAGCAGTTCTACGACAGGGACGAAGACCCAGTACTTC. Translating gives CASSSTTGTKTQYF.

The CDR3 sequence is CASSYSSFVGYTF. CDR3 DNA sequence: TGTGCCAGCAGTTACTCGTCTTTTGTCGGCTACACCTTC. The genes are TRBV6-5 and TRBJ1-2, with no clear D. This CDR3 has 13 amino acids. V lost 0 bases and J 8 bases, leaving 10 bases between the germline ends. The germline CDR1 and CDR2 sequences are MNHEY and SVGAGI.

The chain recombines TRBV28 with TRBJ1-5; a weak D match, TRBD1 (6 bases). Germline-derived CDR1 and CDR2 are MDHEN and SYDVKM. The CDR3 is 18 amino acids. The V end was cut by 6 bases, the J end by 6 bases, with 27 bases between. CDR3 DNA sequence: TGTGCCAGCAGAAGCCAGGACAGAACTCGCGGCAGAGGTCAGCCCCAGCATTTT. Its translation is CASRSQDRTRGRGQPQHF.

The CDR3 DNA is TGTGCCAGCAGGCGGGACAGGGGGCATCTCTATGGCTACACCTTC. Encoded protein: CASRRDRGHLYGYTF. The chain has TRBV28 and TRBJ1-2; TRBD1 aligns across 12 bases. J gave up 4 bases and V 6 bases, and 6 bases lay outside the gene matches. The CDR3 consists of 15 residues. In germline, CDR1 is MDHEN, CDR2 SYDVKM.

The chain carries TRBV28 and TRBJ1-5; 7 bases are shared with TRBD1. The germline CDR1 and CDR2 sequences are MDHEN and SYDVKM. The CDR3 is 13 amino acids. Trimming at V came to 9 bases and at J to 3 bases, leaving 5 bases not matched to a gene. The CDR3 here is CASQGVANQPQHF. The CDR3 nucleotides are TGTGCCAGTCAGGGGGTGGCCAATCAGCCCCAGCATTTT. The entire variable domain, with the rest obtained from reference TRBV28 and TRBJ1-5, is as follows: DVKVTQSSRYLVKRTGEKVFLECVQDMDHENMFWYRQDPGLGLRLIYFSYDVKMKEKGDIPEGYSVSREKKERFSLILESASTNQTSMYLCASQGVANQPQHFGDGTRLSIL.

The rearrangement joins TRBV5-5 to TRBJ2-7, with a weak D call TRBD1 (6 bases). This CDR3 contains 13 residues. V was trimmed by 4 bases and J by 0 bases, leaving 8 bases between them. Germline V CDR1 and CDR2: SGHKS, YYEKEE (reference sequence). CDR3 in amino acids: CASSRTVSYEQYF. The CDR3 DNA reads TGTGCCAGCAGCCGGACAGTCTCCTACGAGCAGTACTTC. Together with reference TRBV5-5 and TRBJ2-7, the CDR3 gives the full variable domain: DAGVTQSPTHLIKTRGQQVTLRCSPISGHKSVSWYQQVLGQGPQFIFQYYEKEERGRGNFPDRFSARQFPNYSSELNVNALLLGDSALYLCASSRTVSYEQYFGPGTRLTVT.

V gene TRBV9 combines with J gene TRBJ1-6; TRBD1 aligns across 9 bases. The CDR3 extends over 14 amino acids. Germline V gives CDR1 SGDLS, CDR2 YYNGEE. V shed 6 bases and J 8 bases; nucleotides not matched to a gene: 6. CDR3 in amino acids: CASNRDRDHSPLHF. In DNA, the CDR3 is TGTGCCAGCAACCGGGACAGGGACCATTCACCCCTCCACTTT.

The chain joins TRBV3-1 (or the pseudogene TRBV3-2) to TRBJ2-5; D possibly corresponds to TRBD2 (6 bases). Germline CDR1 and CDR2: LGHDT and YNNKEL (reference sequence). Deletions cut 0 bases from V and 3 bases from J, with 11 bases between. The CDR3 length is 15 residues. The CDR3, as DNA: TGTGCCAGCAGCCAAGATCCGACTAGAAAAGAGACCCAGTACTTC. As protein: CASSQDPTRKETQYF.

The V and J genes are TRBV7-6 and TRBJ2-1; 8 bases agree with TRBD2. CDR3 size: 15 residues. Unmatched junction bases numbered 14, after V lost 8 bases and J lost 8 bases. Germline V CDR1 and CDR2: SGHVS, FNYEAQ. CDR3 bases: TGTGCCAGCTCTCGGAGTAGCGGGGCTTTGGATGAGCAGTTCTTC. It translates to CASSRSSGALDEQFF.